This TCR beta chain appears in the sequencing data of a study of blood T cell repertoires in COVID-19. Study-wide context: PBMCs, B-cell-depleted T cells, or T cells provided the cDNA or gDNA that made up the material.

The assay was immunoSEQ multiplex PCR, and TCRdb's table has in-frame clones only and misses some. This table holds some 90,000 clones, about 88% found once. Germline-derived CDR1 and CDR2 are SGHVS and FQNEAQ. The V gene end was trimmed by 4 bases and the J gene end by 4 bases; junction bases not matched to a gene: 5. The CDR3 runs to 14 residues. The chain carries TRBV7-8 and TRBJ2-7; 9 positions agree with TRBD1. This clonotype was obtained from a man between 50 and 59 years old with acute or convalescent COVID-19. Sequenced material: peripheral blood. This chain's CDR3 is CASSSGQGRYEQYF. In DNA form, the CDR3 reads TGTGCCAGCAGCTCTGGACAGGGGAGATACGAGCAGTACTTC.